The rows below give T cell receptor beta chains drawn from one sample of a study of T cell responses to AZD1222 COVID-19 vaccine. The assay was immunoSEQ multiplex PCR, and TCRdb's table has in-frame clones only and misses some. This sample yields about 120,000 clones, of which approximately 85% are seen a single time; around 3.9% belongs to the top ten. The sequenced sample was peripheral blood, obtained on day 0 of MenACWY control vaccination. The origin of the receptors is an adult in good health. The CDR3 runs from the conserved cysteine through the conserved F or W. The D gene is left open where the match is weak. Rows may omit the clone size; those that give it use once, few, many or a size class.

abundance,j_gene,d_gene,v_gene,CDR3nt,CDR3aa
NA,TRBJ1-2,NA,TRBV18,TGTGCCAGCTCACCCCGTGAAAGAGCTAACTATGGCTACACCTTC,CASSPRERANYGYTF
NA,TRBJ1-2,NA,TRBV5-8,TGTGCCAGCAGCTTGCGGGGCCGCGAGGTCCAGTATGGCTACACCTTC,CASSLRGREVQYGYTF
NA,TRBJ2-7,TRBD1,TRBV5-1,TGCGCCAGCAACTCCGGGGGACAGGGGTTTTCCTACGAGCAGTACTTC,CASNSGGQGFSYEQYF
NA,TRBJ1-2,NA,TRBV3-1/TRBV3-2,TGTGCCAGCGAGCCATACTCCGGCGGGAACTATGGCTACACCTTC,CASEPYSGGNYGYTF
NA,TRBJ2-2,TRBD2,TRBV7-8,TGTGCCAGCAGCGCTCCCTTGGGGCGGGGGGCAGACACCGGGGAGCTGTTTTTT,CASSAPLGRGADTGELFF
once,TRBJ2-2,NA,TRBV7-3,TGTGCCAGCAGCTTCGCCTCCGTGAACACCGGGGAGCTGTTTTTT,CASSFASVNTGELFF
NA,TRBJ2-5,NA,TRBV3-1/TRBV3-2,TGTGCCAGCAGCCAAGCTCAGGCTAGCTATCAAGAGACCCAGTACTTC,CASSQAQASYQETQYF
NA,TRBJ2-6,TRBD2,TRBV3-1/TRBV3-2,TGTGCCAGCAGCCAAGATGTAGCGGGGTTTGGGGCCAACGTCCTGACTTTC,CASSQDVAGFGANVLTF
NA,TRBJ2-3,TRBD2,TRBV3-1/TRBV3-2,TGTGCCAGCAGCCTGACTAGCGGGGGGGCGGTAGATACGCAGTATTTT,CASSLTSGGAVDTQYF
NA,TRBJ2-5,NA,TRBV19,TGTGCCAGCTACGGGGGCAACAGGGGACAAGAGACCCAGTACTTC,CASYGGNRGQETQYF
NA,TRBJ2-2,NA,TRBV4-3,TGCGCCAGCAGCCAAGCGGGACGGGGAGCGAACACCGGGGAGCTGTTTTTT,CASSQAGRGANTGELFF
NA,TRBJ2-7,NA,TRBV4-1,TGCGCCAGCAGCCAAAGGGGGTACGAGCAGTACTTC,CASSQRGYEQYF
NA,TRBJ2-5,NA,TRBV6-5,TGTGCCAGCAGTTGGAATGGGGAGACCCAGTACTTC,CASSWNGETQYF
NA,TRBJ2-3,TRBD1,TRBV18,TGTGCCAGCTCACCAGTGACAGGGACATCAGATACGCAGTATTTT,CASSPVTGTSDTQYF
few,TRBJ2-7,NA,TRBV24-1,TGTGCCACCAGTCCCTGGGGGGCCGACGAGCAGTACTTC,CATSPWGADEQYF
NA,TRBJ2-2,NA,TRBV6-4,TGTGCCAGCAGTGACCCAGGAAGTTCCGGGGAGCTGTTTTTT,CASSDPGSSGELFF
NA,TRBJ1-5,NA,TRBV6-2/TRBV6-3,TGTGCCAGCAGTTACGATTTTACAAGCAATCAGCCCCAGCATTTT,CASSYDFTSNQPQHF
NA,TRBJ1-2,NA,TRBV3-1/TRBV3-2,TGTGCCAGCAGCCAAGCCAGGGTGTATGGCTACACCTTC,CASSQARVYGYTF
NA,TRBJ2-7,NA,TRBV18,TGTGCCAGCTCCCAGGCCTACGAGCAGTACTTC,CASSQAYEQYF
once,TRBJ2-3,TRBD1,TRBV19,TGTGCCAGTAGTATTGCCGGATGGACAGGGTCCGCAGATACGCAGTATTTT,CASSIAGWTGSADTQYF
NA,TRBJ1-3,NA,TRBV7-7,TGTGCCAGCAGCTTGGACAGAGGAAACACCATATATTTT,CASSLDRGNTIYF
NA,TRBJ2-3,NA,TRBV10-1,TGCGCCAGCAGTCAGAGGGGTTCAAATACGCAGTATTTT,CASSQRGSNTQYF
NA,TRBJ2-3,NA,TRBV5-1,TGCGCCAGCAGCTTGGGGCCGGGAAACACAGATACGCAGTATTTT,CASSLGPGNTDTQYF
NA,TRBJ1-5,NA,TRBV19,TGTGCCAGTAGTATGGGGGACACGGGCCGGCTGCCCCAGCATTTT,CASSMGDTGRLPQHF
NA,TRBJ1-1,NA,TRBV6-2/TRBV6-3,TGTGCCAGCAGTTACCGAGGGGAGGTGCCTGAAGCTTTCTTT,CASSYRGEVPEAFF
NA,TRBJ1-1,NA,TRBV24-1,TGTGCCACCAGTACGGGATTTGGGACGGCGAACACTGAAGCTTTCTTT,CATSTGFGTANTEAFF
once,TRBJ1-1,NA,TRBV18,TGTGCCAGCTCACCTCGCACCGGGGGGCAAGAGAACACTGAAGCTTTCTTT,CASSPRTGGQENTEAFF
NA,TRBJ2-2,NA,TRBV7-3,TGTGCCAGCAGCCAATTGGGGCTGACTAACACCGGGGAGCTGTTTTTT,CASSQLGLTNTGELFF
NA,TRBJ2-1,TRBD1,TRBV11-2,TGTGCCAGCAGCCAACAGACAGGGGCCTACAATGAGCAGTTCTTC,CASSQQTGAYNEQFF
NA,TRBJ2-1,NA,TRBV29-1,TGCAGCGTTGAGTCCTGGCAGGACAATGAGCAGTTCTTC,CSVESWQDNEQFF
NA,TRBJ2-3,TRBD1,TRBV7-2,TGTGCCAGCAGCTTACAGGGGGCTTTCACAGATACGCAGTATTTT,CASSLQGAFTDTQYF
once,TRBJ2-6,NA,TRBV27,TGTGCCAGCAGTTTCCTACGGACGACTGTGACTCGTGGGTCCTCTGGGGCCAACGTCCTGACTTTC,CASSFLRTTVTRGSSGANVLTF
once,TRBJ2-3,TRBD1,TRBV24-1,TGTGCCACCAGTGACTGGACAGGGAGCACAGATACGCAGTATTTT,CATSDWTGSTDTQYF
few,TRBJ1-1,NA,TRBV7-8,TGTGCCAGCAGCTTAGGAGGGGGGCGGGGGACTGAAGCTTTCTTT,CASSLGGGRGTEAFF
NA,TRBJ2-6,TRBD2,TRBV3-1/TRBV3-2,TGTGCCAGCAGCCCACGGAAGAATAGCGGGGGGGCCTTTGGGGCCAACGTCCTGACTTTC,CASSPRKNSGGAFGANVLTF
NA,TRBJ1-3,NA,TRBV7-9,TGTGCCAGCAGCTTAGGAGGGAATGCTGGAAACACCATATATTTT,CASSLGGNAGNTIYF
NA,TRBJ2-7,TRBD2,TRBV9,TGTGCCAGCAGCCGGCCCGGGGGGGGGCGGAACGAGCAGTACTTC,CASSRPGGGRNEQYF
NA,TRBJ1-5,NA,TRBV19,TGTGCCAGTAGTCCGGTTGGAAGCAATCAGCCCCAGCATTTT,CASSPVGSNQPQHF
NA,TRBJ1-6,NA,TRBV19,TGTGCCAGTAAGGGCGGGCAGGGAATGTATTCACCCCTCCACTTT,CASKGGQGMYSPLHF
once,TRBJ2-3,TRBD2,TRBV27,TGTGCCAGCAGTTTACTGGGCGGGGGGGCAACGGATACGCAGTATTTT,CASSLLGGGATDTQYF
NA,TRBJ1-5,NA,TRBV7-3,TGTGCCAGCAGTTTTGGCCTCAATCAGCCCCAGCATTTT,CASSFGLNQPQHF
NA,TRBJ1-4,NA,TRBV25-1,TGTGCCAGCAGCCAGGGAGGGAATGAAAAACTGTTTTTT,CASSQGGNEKLFF
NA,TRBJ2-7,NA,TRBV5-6,TGTGCCAGCAGCTTGGTACAGTCCTACGAGCAGTACTTC,CASSLVQSYEQYF
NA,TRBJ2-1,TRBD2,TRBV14,TGTGCCAGCAGCCGACTAGCGGGGGGGCCTTTAACTGAGCAGTTCTTC,CASSRLAGGPLTEQFF
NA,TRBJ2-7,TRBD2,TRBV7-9,TGTGCCAGCAGCTTAGATGCTAGCGGGGACTACGAGCAGTACTTC,CASSLDASGDYEQYF